This T cell receptor (beta chain) was sequenced during a study of CD8 T cells in ankylosing spondylitis. In its sample, this clonotype was seen many times. Construction of TCR beta libraries was performed using quantitative 5'-RACE with molecular barcodes. TCRdb re-derived calls from the 5' RACE reads in MiXCR, one entry per CDR3 protein. The sample includes 190,000 or so distinct CDR3 sequences, roughly 12% of them seen just once. The TCR originated in a male donor with ankylosing spondylitis or in good health (not recorded which). Specimen: blood, either unsorted or a sorted T cell fraction (not recorded which).

CDR3 coding DNA: TGTGCCAGCAGCCCTACTAGCGGGGCCACAGATACGCAGTATTTT. Encoded protein: CASSPTSGATDTQYF. The chain uses TRBV7-2 and TRBJ2-3; 10 bases match TRBD2. Germline CDR1 is SGHTA and CDR2 is FQGNSA. V trimming: 5 bases; J trimming: 2 bases; junction bases outside the gene matches: 4. This CDR3 region has 15 residues.